These T cell receptor beta chains were read from a single sample in a study of cytomegalovirus exposure and HLA in healthy donors. TCRdb's table, derived via immunoSEQ multiplex PCR, lists solely in-frame clones and lacks some. The sample data list 100,000 to 150,000 clones. The material sequenced was PBMCs. The receptor source for this set is a woman aged 40-49 years in good health and CMV-seronegative. Each CDR3 is given without its conserved first and last residue.

>TRBV27
ASISQVREEAF
>TRBV5-5
ASSLDTFGTEAF
>TRBV4-3
ASSQEPTGARNEAF
>TRBV2
ASSRGGMGYT
>TRBV4-3
ASSSRGGSDTEAF
>TRBV28
ASSFPTGSYGYT
>TRBV27
ASSTSGGEPGELF
>TRBV10-3
AISDPGQGHTEAF
>TRBV7-2
ASRSAAGYGYT
>TRBV19
ASSAGGEDTGELF
>TRBV5-4
ASSLEEGPYYGYT
>TRBV7-7
ASSSLSSTDTQY
>TRBV2
ASSERRQTGLDGYT
>TRBV7-8
ASSLAEIVYGYT
>TRBV10-2
ASSEGTEYSYEQY
>TRBV19
ASSMGAMNTEAF
>TRBV7-2
ASSFRGGTGELF
>TRBV6-1
ASSESESSPLH
>TRBV14
ASSQDWGGKNSPLH
>TRBV7-3
ASSSTGGSTEAF
>TRBV10-3
AISETGQGYGYT
>TRBV9
ASRPVIQETQY
>TRBV5-1
ASSARGTGAANEQF
>TRBV5-4
ASSPISVSKNIQY